This note documents a single TCR beta chain sequence. Its antigen remains unknown. The source of the sample is a study of OX40 agonist ivuxolimab in advanced cancers. General study findings and limits: Clonal expansion was among the lowest in partial responders at 0.1-3.0 mg/kg, especially CD8+. The CD4+ and CD8+ T cells in the blood had expanded clonally by week 6 at 0.1 to 3.0 mg/kg.

The V end lost 6 bases, the J end lost 4 bases, and 27 bases lay between the germline ends. CDR1 is SSHAT, CDR2 FNYEAQ, per germline (reference sequence). The CDR3 has 18 residues. Generated by immunoSEQ multiplex PCR, the TCRdb table keeps only in-frame clones and is missing some. Of 76,000 or so clones in the sample, approximately 85% were seen once. Sequencing was performed on CD4+ or CD8+ T cells sorted from blood, taken in a trial of the OX40 agonist ivuxolimab. This TCR came from an adult with an advanced solid tumor such as melanoma, head and neck, liver or kidney cancer. The chain combines TRBV7-7 with TRBJ1-1, with a possible D match to TRBD1 (5 bases). The CDR3 is CASSFAGTEAPGRTEAFF. The DNA of the CDR3 is TGTGCCAGCAGTTTCGCCGGGACGGAGGCCCCTGGGCGCACTGAAGCTTTCTTT.